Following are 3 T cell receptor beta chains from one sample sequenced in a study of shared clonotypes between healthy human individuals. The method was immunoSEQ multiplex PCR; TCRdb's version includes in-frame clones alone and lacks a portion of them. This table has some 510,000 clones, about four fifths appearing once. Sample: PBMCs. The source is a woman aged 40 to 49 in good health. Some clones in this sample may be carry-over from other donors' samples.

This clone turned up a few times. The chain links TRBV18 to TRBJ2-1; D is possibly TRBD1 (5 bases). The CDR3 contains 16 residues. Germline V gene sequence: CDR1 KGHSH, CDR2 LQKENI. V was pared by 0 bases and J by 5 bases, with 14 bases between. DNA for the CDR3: TGTGCCAGCTCACCACCGGGGCAGGGCCTGAACAATGAGCAGTTCTTC. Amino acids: CASSPPGQGLNNEQFF.

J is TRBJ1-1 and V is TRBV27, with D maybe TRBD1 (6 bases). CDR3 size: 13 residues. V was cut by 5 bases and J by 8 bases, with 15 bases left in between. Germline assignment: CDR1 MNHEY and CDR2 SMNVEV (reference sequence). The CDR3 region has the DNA TGTGCCAGCAGTCCTAGGACAGAAACGGAAGCTTTCTTT. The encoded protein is CASSPRTETEAFF.

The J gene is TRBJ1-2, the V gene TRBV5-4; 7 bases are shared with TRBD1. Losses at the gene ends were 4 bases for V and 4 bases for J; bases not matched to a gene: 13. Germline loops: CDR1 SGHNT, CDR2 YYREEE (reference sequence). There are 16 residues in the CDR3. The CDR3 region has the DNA TGTGCCAGCAGCATTGGAGCGGGACAGAGTGGCTATGGCTACACCTTC. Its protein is CASSIGAGQSGYGYTF.